The present T cell receptor (beta chain) was sequenced within a study of shared clonotypes between healthy human individuals (dated by TCRdb to about 2020). At the level of the whole study: The cohort included three men and two women between 18 and 49 years of age. To estimate repertoire size and how much clonotype sharing occurs between individuals, the study deeply sequenced the blood TCR repertoires of five healthy adults. For each donor, CD4 naive and CD4 memory were each run on three plates, CD8 naive on two plates, and CD8 memory on one plate. Between about 0.94 and 8.9 billion PBMCs per donor were obtained by leukapheresis. Libraries were prepared and TCR repertoires were sequenced by different laboratories using diverse techniques, in order to increase sequencing depth and limit assay-specific biases. On the study overall, not on this receptor specifically: The genetic and exposure-history diversity represented was limited by the small number of donors. Pairwise subsampling indicated that sequencing depth was expected to affect the degree of clonotype sharing among donors. Across a few donors, roughly 5.1% of naive CD4, 3.5% of naive CD8, about 2.3% of memory CD4, and 0.4% of memory CD8 clonotypes were shared. Compared with non-shared clonotypes, the clonotypes found in all four sorted-subset donors had higher generation probabilities. Sampling was restricted to blood, and TCR repertoires in tissues likely differ from the TCR repertoires found in blood. Estimated clonotype richness was generally larger for naive than for memory subsets. Incomplete sequencing was indicated by rarefaction of sorted-subset datasets, despite the large sequencing depth.

The junction shows trimming of 3 bases on V and 5 bases on J, plus 13 bases between the germline ends. From the cysteine up to the phenylalanine, the CDR3 has a length of 14 residues. Only the CDR3 portion is preserved as DNA: 42 bases, with reading frame beginning at the first base. The germline V gene encodes CDR1 MGHRA and CDR2 YSYEKL. The donors were healthy, HIV-negative adults who had no recently reported acute infections or vaccinations. Only Caucasian adults living in Nashville, Tennessee, USA were represented among the donors. Magnetic negative selection was used to enrich CD4+ T cells, after which naive cells were positively selected on CD45RA and the negative fraction became the memory subset. Blood was collected by leukapheresis, and PBMCs were isolated by Ficoll-Histopaque density gradient centrifugation and then cryopreserved in liquid nitrogen vapor phase. Analytical flow cytometry was used to check the purity and quantity of each magnetically sorted T cell population. Genomic DNA was isolated from each sorted fraction and quantified by UV absorbance on a Nanodrop 2000c.

Note on this clone: It lacks a known antigen. One base away there is no much larger clone; base qualities are not given.

Using the deep immunoSEQ assay, multiplex PCR amplified TCR CDR3 regions from genomic DNA. Genomic DNA extracted from each cell subset was distributed evenly over all wells of several immunoSEQ 96-well plates, and each plate served as one replicate. For sorted subsets, roughly 200 ng of genomic DNA, equivalent to 25,000 to 35,000 T cell genomes, went into each replicate PCR. The purified libraries were quantified using a Qubit 3.0 fluorometer, sized with a Bioanalyzer 2100, and then quantified again using the KAPA Library Quantification kit. Every immunoSEQ 96-well plate was sequenced on a separate single-read 150-cycle Illumina NextSeq 550 flow cell. Per the source publication's procedure: Because the immunoSEQ output included only junctional sequences and no quality scores, the filtering could not be the same as the filtering used for full-length reads. Sequences were annotated with PyIR, a Python wrapper for IgBLAST v1.9, and V/J genes and CDR3 were assigned using IMGT germline references. Reads were removed for weak V/J assignments (E-value above 1e-6), missing CDR3, stop codons, out-of-frame junctions, or ambiguous translated residues. A V3J clonotype was defined by an identical inferred V gene, J gene, and CDR3 amino acid sequence. The percentage overlap between two repertoires was calculated by dividing the number of shared unique clonotypes by the size of the smaller repertoire. Three approaches were used to assess repertoire richness: RTK rarefaction, the Chao1 estimator, and Recon v2.1 estimates of unobserved clonotypes. For all TCRbeta clonotypes obtained by the gDNA method from several donors, generation probabilities were computed with OLGA. TCRdb took this table from immuneACCESS and kept in-frame rearrangements with V and J called. Such tables lack part of the clones; where checked against another copy, unresolved V genes explain under half of the gap, and the rest is unexplained. The DNA gave D and trimming, while V, J and clone size come from that table. In this sample the table shows approximately 2.1 million clones, roughly 93% of which occur a single time. In total, the top ten clones hold 0.39% of the sample.

The chain joins TRBV4-1 to TRBJ1-1; the D gene is not confidently resolved. Source material: naive CD4+ T cells from PBMCs. Per the publication, the cell subset or site label means: CD45RA+ positively selected. The sequence was collected from a man aged 18 to 29 in good health. Some clones in this sample may be carry-over from other donors' samples. DNA sequence: TGCGCCAGCAGCCACCGGGCCGTGGGGACTGAAGCTTTCTTT. It is translated as CASSHRAVGTEAFF.